What follows describes a single T cell receptor (beta chain). Its antigen is unidentified. Amplification from RNA transcripts yielded the TCR beta CDR3 regions. First-round RT-PCR employed HTBI primers, with a second-round multiplex PCR after it. TCRdb re-analysed the multiplex PCR reads in MiXCR, keeping a single row per CDR3 protein. The sample gives 620,000 or so distinct CDR3 sequences, 20% to 25% of which show up once; more than 5.5% is in the top ten. This record belongs to a study of Graves' ophthalmopathy and Graves' hyperthyroidism. General study results and limits: A classifier, a 13-signature model, separated ophthalmopathy from stable hyperthyroidism with roughly 90% sensitivity and about 82% specificity. The authors also found most expanded thyroid clonotypes above 0.001 frequency in blood.

V gave up 8 bases and J gave up 8 bases, with 12 bases separating them. CDR3 length: 11 residues. Germline values: CDR1 MNHEY, CDR2 SMNVEV (reference sequence). The V and J genes are TRBV27 and TRBJ1-2, with no clear D. The receptor comes from a woman aged 18-35 years with stable Graves' hyperthyroidism. Some clones in this sample may be carry-over from other donors' samples. What was sequenced was peripheral blood. CDR3 sequence reads: CASGFRGGYTF. CDR3 nucleotides: TGTGCCAGCGGGTTCCGCGGGGGCTACACCTTC.